This T cell receptor beta chain appears in the sequencing data of a study of cytomegalovirus exposure and HLA in healthy donors. The V end lost 4 bases, the J end lost 7 bases, and 8 bases lay between the germline ends. Germline CDR1 and CDR2: SGHDN and FVKESK. The CDR3 covers 12 residues. This table comes from immunoSEQ multiplex PCR, and its TCRdb copy is limited to in-frame clones, with some not included. The data show around 200,000 clones, about 86% seen once. This receptor was identified in a woman aged 18-30 years in good health and CMV-seronegative. The specimen sequenced was PBMCs. The chain links TRBV14 to TRBJ2-4, with D unclear. CDR3 coding DNA: TGTGCCAGCAGCCCCAACCGGAACATTCAGTACTTC. Encoded protein: CASSPNRNIQYF.